This TCR beta chain is from a study of T cell repertoires in cytomegalovirus infection. Study-level information: It was the public TCR beta signatures that indicated both CMV infection and matching HLA type.

CDR1 is LNHDA, CDR2 SQIVND, per germline (reference sequence). V was clipped by 4 bases and J by 5 bases; unmatched bases: 7. The CDR3 length is 14 residues. TCRdb re-derived calls from the reads in MiXCR, one entry per CDR3 protein. In the table there are some 680,000 distinct CDR3 sequences, approximately 40% of which are singletons. The TCR originated in a human donor in good health (CMV status not recorded). Some clones in this sample may be carry-over from other donors' samples. J is TRBJ1-1 and V is TRBV19; 7 bases are a match to TRBD1. Sequenced material: PBMCs. CDR3 residues: CASSTGTEWTEAFF. In DNA form, the CDR3 reads TGTGCCAGTAGTACGGGGACAGAGTGGACTGAAGCTTTCTTT.